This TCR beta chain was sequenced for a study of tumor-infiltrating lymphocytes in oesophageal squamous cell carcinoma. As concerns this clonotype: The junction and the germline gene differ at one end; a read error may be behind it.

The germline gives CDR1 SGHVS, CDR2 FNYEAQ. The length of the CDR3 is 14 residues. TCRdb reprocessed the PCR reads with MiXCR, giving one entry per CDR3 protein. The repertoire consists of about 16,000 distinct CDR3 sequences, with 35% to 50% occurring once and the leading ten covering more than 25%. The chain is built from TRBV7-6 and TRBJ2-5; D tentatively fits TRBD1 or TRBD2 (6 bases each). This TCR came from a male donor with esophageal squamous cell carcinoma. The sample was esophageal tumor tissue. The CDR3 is CASSPVGGEETQYF. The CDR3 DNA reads TGTGCTAGCAGCCCGGTGGGGGGCGAAGAGACCCAGTACTTC.